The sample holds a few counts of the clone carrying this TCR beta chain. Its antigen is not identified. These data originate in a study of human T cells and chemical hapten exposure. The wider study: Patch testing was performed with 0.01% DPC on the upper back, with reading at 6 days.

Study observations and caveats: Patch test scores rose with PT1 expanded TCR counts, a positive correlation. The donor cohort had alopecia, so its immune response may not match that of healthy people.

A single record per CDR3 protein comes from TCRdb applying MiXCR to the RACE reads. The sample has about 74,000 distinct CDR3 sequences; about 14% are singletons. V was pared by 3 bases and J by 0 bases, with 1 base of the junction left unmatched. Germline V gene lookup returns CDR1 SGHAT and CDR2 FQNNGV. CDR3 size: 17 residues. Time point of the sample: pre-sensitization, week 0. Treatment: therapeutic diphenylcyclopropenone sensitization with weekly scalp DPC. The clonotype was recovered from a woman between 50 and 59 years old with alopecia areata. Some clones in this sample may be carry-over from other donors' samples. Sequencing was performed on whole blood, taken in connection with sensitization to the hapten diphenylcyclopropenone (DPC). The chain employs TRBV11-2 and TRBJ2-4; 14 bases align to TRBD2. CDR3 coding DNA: TGTGCCAGCAGCTTGGGACTAGCGGGAGAAGCCAAAAACATTCAGTACTTC. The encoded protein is CASSLGLAGEAKNIQYF.